What follows describes a single T cell receptor beta chain. Its antigen remains unidentified. No much larger clone exists at a distance of one base, and base qualities are not known. The germline V gene encodes CDR1 SQVTM and CDR2 ANQGSEA. The CDR3 starts with the cysteine, ends with the phenylalanine, and has 13 residues. Only CDR3 DNA is held: 39 bases, read in frame from base 1. These data are taken from a study of identical twins (dated by TCRdb to the mid-2010s). With respect to the entire study: To test whether fetal clonotypes persist, the study used deep sequencing on TCR alpha and beta repertoires from monozygotic twins, unrelated adults of various ages, and cord blood. To rule out contamination, the twin experiments were replicated at different times with different library preparation protocols. Points the paper makes about the study in general: Zero-insertion analyses could be partly confounded by invariant T cells such as MAIT and iNKT, though diverse VJ usage argued against such confounding for most clonotypes. Abundant cord blood beta clonotypes carried fewer insertions; young adult naive repertoires showed a weaker similar trend, while memory repertoires showed none. Compared with coincidental sharing between unrelated individuals, out-of-frame TCR alpha sequences shared between twins showed an excess of sequences with low generation probability. The excess sharing between twins in beta out-of-frame sequences was weaker because fewer shared sequences reduced the signal-to-noise ratio. In monozygotic twins, recombination models systematically underestimated out-of-frame TCR alpha sharing, but the models matched the sharing seen between unrelated individuals. Because the same donors could not be followed over many years, conclusions were based on cross-sectional statistical analysis.

Libraries were constructed by 5' RACE. Sequenced on an Illumina HiSeq 2000. A universal primer binding site was introduced by template switching, and a unique molecular identifier was present in the final cDNA, enabling accurate counting of TCR cDNA molecules. Specific primers in the conserved constant-segment region were used to synthesize first-strand cDNA for the TCR alpha and beta chains. Each cDNA library was double barcoded, with a SMART-Mk sample barcode plus Illumina barcodes, to control for contamination. TruSeq adapter sequences along with Illumina sample barcodes were introduced in two successive PCR steps. Sequencing of the TCR alpha and beta cDNA libraries was done on the Illumina HiSeq platform using custom primers. On the authors' methods: MiGEC processed the raw reads to extract unique molecular identifiers, while MiXCR was used to determine the CDR3 positions. For each individual, recombination models were inferred using an EM algorithm with the repgenHMM and IGoR tools. The tcR package in R was used for shared clonotype analysis, with sharing normalized by the product of cloneset sizes. To study raw recombination free of thymic and clonal selection effects, out-of-frame nonproductive sequences were analyzed. The public reads were run again by TCRdb, first through fastp at Q25 and then through MiXCR, and only productive beta chains were kept. Records with the same CDR3 protein are collapsed into one entry carrying the most frequent genes and DNA. Clone size and V and J calls follow TCRdb, not the original study. This sample is represented by fewer than 550,000 distinct CDR3 sequences; approximately 14% of them were singletons. Approximately 1% of the sample rests with the top ten.

Every donor in the study was a healthy Caucasian. Three pairs of female monozygotic twins, all aged roughly 18 to 29 years, made up the twin cohort. CD4+ and CD8+ T cell populations were isolated with positive isolation kits from Invitrogen. Another study also made use of these data, one on yellow fever vaccine responses in identical twins. The second source states: According to the authors, the vaccine-induced T cell response in identical twins seemed to be partly convergent and partly specific to each individual. In the study, vaccine-responding T cell clones were precisely tracked in identical twins.

The receptor chain draws on TRBV29-1 and TRBJ2-3; no D gene is confidently identified. TRBJ1-5 explains the end of the DNA better; the J call may be wrong. Sequencing used CD4+ T cells sorted from blood. This TCR was sampled from a woman aged 18 to 35 in good health. At the DNA level, the sequence is TGCAGCGTTGTGGTCGGATCCACAGATACGCAGCATTTT. It codes for CSVVVGSTDTQHF.